The 15 T cell receptor beta chains below were found in one sample sequenced in a study of OX40 agonist ivuxolimab in advanced cancers. TCRdb keeps only in-frame clones here, not all; method: immunoSEQ multiplex PCR. The data contain around 150,000 clones, 94% of them singletons. The source was CD4+ or CD8+ T cells sorted from blood, collected in a trial of the OX40 agonist ivuxolimab. The receptors here all came from an adult with an advanced solid tumor such as melanoma, head and neck, liver or kidney cancer.

The gene calls are TRBV5-1 and TRBJ2-3; D tentatively reads TRBD1 or TRBD2 (5 bases each). The CDR3 loop spans 13 amino acids. Trimming took off 0 bases at V and 4 bases at J, with 6 bases between the two ends. Per germline, CDR1 SGHRS and CDR2 YFSETQ. This chain's CDR3 is CASSLGGPDTQYF. As DNA, the CDR3 is TGCGCCAGCAGCTTGGGGGGACCAGATACGCAGTATTTT.

This clone was counted a few times. The V gene is TRBV7-8, the J gene TRBJ2-3; D may be TRBD1 (8 bases). The CDR3 has 16 residues. CDR1 and CDR2 from the germline V gene are SGHVS and FQNEAQ. With 5 bases removed from V and 3 bases from J, the gap between germline ends came to 18 bases. CDR3 loop: CASSPGRGRGTDTQYF. In nucleotides, the CDR3 is TGTGCCAGCAGCCCTGGCAGGGGGCGGGGGACAGATACGCAGTATTTT.

The CDR3 DNA reads TGTGCCAGCTCACCGTTCGGACAGGCTAGCTATGGCTACACCTTC. Protein: CASSPFGQASYGYTF. The genes are TRBV18 and TRBJ1-2; 7 bases fit TRBD1. Germline CDR1 and CDR2: KGHSH and LQKENI. The V gene end was trimmed by 3 bases and the J gene end by 4 bases; junction bases not matched to a gene: 8. The CDR3 length is 15 residues.

The chain recombines TRBV28 with TRBJ2-6; tentative D call: TRBD2 (5 bases). Per the germline V gene, CDR1 is MDHEN and CDR2 is SYDVKM. V was pared by 8 bases and J by 4 bases, with 12 bases between. CDR3 length equals 14 residues. CDR3 in amino acids: CASGVGSGANVLTF. CDR3 nucleotides: TGTGCCAGCGGAGTGGGGAGCGGGGCCAACGTCCTGACTTTC.

V usage is TRBV2 and J usage is TRBJ2-2; TRBD2 aligns across 7 bases. V lost 9 bases to trimming and J lost 2 bases; unmatched junction nucleotides: 6. The CDR3 is 14 amino acids. Germline CDR1 SNHLY, CDR2 FYNNEI. The CDR3 reads CASRSGINTGELFF. CDR3 DNA: TGTGCCAGTAGAAGCGGGATTAACACCGGGGAGCTGTTTTTT.

This chain joins TRBV7-7 and TRBJ2-5; 8 bases are shared with TRBD1. The germline V gene has CDR1 SSHAT and CDR2 FNYEAQ (reference sequence). The CDR3 runs to 15 residues. Trimming took 5 bases from V and 6 from J; bases not matched to a gene: 11. The CDR3 is CASSPGQGSLKTQYF. The CDR3 coding sequence is TGTGCCAGCAGCCCCGGACAGGGTAGTTTGAAGACCCAGTACTTC.

The chain employs TRBV11-2 and TRBJ2-4; D is perhaps TRBD2 (6 bases). The CDR3 length is 15 residues. From germline, CDR1 is SGHAT and CDR2 FQNNGV. Trimming left V 5 bases short and J 0 bases short, with 11 bases between. The CDR3 nucleotides read TGTGCCAGCAGCAACTGGGGGGTAGCCAAAAACATTCAGTACTTC. Amino acids: CASSNWGVAKNIQYF.

This rearrangement joins TRBV7-9 to TRBJ1-3; 8 bases match TRBD1. With 4 bases clipped from V and 4 bases from J, the junction kept 6 bases outside the gene matches. The germline V gene has CDR1 SEHNR and CDR2 FQNEAQ (reference sequence). The CDR3 runs 15 residues. The CDR3 reads CASSSWTGWGNTIYF. In nucleotides, the CDR3 is TGTGCCAGCAGCTCTTGGACAGGGTGGGGAAACACCATATATTTT.

The rearrangement links TRBV9 to TRBJ2-5; 7 bases fit TRBD1. CDR1 and CDR2 (germline): SGDLS, YYNGEE. This CDR3 spans 14 amino acids. Losses at the gene ends were 1 base for V and 5 bases for J; bases not matched to a gene: 5. The CDR3 DNA reads as TGTGCCAGCAGCGTATCTAGCAGGGGGGAGACCCAGTACTTC. Amino acids: CASSVSSRGETQYF.

The chain has TRBV19 and TRBJ2-7; 9 bases fit TRBD1. The CDR3 extends over 14 amino acids. Trimming at V came to 6 bases and at J to 5 bases, leaving 8 bases not matched to a gene. Germline V gene sequence: CDR1 LNHDA, CDR2 SQIVND (reference sequence). In DNA, the CDR3 is TGTGCCAGTAGCCGGGGACAGGGTGACAACGAGCAGTACTTC. It is translated as CASSRGQGDNEQYF.

This chain links TRBV7-9 with TRBJ2-3, with D possibly TRBD1 on 6 matching bases. V gave up 7 bases and J gave up 4 bases, with 18 bases separating them. This CDR3 spans 15 amino acids. Per germline, CDR1 SEHNR and CDR2 FQNEAQ (reference sequence). DNA of the CDR3: TGTGCCAGCACCGTAACAGGGAGTCATGCAGATACGCAGTATTTT. Amino acid sequence: CASTVTGSHADTQYF.

The chain has TRBV6-1 and TRBJ1-2; 7 bases agree with TRBD1. The CDR3 is made up of 13 amino acids. V lost 6 bases to trimming and J lost 5 bases; unmatched junction nucleotides: 6. From germline, CDR1 is MNHNS and CDR2 SASEGT. CDR3 in DNA: TGTGCCAGCAGAGGGACAGTGTGGTATGGCTACACCTTC. Residues: CASRGTVWYGYTF.

V is TRBV7-2 and J is TRBJ2-5; maybe TRBD2 (5 bases). Germline values: CDR1 SGHTA, CDR2 FQGNSA. With 7 bases removed from V and 0 bases from J, the gap between germline ends came to 12 bases. The CDR3 extends over 14 amino acids. CDR3 sequence: CASTERYHQETQYF. CDR3 in DNA: TGTGCCAGCACCGAGCGGTATCACCAAGAGACCCAGTACTTC. The variable domain in full, with the rest retrieved from reference TRBV7-2 and TRBJ2-5, is GAGVSQSPSNKVTEKGKDVELRCDPISGHTALYWYRQSLGQGLEFLIYFQGNSAPDKSGLPSDRFSAERTGGSVSTLTIQRTQQEDSAVYLCASTERYHQETQYFGPGTRLLVL.

This rearrangement joins TRBV18 to TRBJ1-2; 7 bases are a match to TRBD1. J gave up 5 bases and V 0 bases, and 3 bases lay outside the gene matches. CDR3 length: 14 amino acids. Germline-derived CDR1 and CDR2 are KGHSH and LQKENI. CDR3 sequence reads: CASSPPLQGYGYTF. CDR3 in DNA: TGTGCCAGCTCACCACCGTTACAGGGGTATGGCTACACCTTC.

The V call is TRBV29-1, the J call TRBJ2-7; D gene uncertain. The CDR3 runs 12 residues. V was trimmed by 4 bases and J by 4 bases, leaving 11 bases between them. Per the germline V gene, CDR1 is SQVTM and CDR2 is ANQGSEA. The CDR3 DNA sequence: TGCAGCGTTGGCGTAGCAACTTACGAGCAGTACTTC. It encodes CSVGVATYEQYF.